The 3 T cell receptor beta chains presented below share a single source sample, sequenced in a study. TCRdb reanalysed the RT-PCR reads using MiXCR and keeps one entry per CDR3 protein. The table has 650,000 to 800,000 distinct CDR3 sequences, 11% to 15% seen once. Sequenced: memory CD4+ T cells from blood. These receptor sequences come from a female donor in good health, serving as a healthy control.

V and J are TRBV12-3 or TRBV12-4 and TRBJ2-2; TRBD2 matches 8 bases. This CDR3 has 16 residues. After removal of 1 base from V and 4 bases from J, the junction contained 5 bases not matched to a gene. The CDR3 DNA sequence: TGTGCCAGCAGTTTAGGCCGGGAGGGAAGCACCGGGGAGCTGTTTTTT. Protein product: CASSLGREGSTGELFF.

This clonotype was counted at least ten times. CDR3 in amino acids: CASSYQRVTGELFF. The CDR3 bases are TGTGCCAGCAGTTACCAACGGGTAACCGGGGAGCTGTTTTTT. The chain employs TRBV6-5 and TRBJ2-2, with unresolved D. The CDR3 is 14 amino acids. Germline V lookup: CDR1 MNHEY, CDR2 SVGAGI. Trimming took 2 bases from V and 5 from J, leaving 9 bases between them.

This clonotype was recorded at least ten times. The CDR3 DNA reads TGTGCCATCAGTAGCCCCCCCAATCAGCCCCAGCATTTT. Translation gives CAISSPPNQPQHF. The rearrangement joins TRBV10-3 to TRBJ1-5, with D hard to call. This CDR3 region has 13 residues. Deletions cut 5 bases from V and 3 bases from J, with 8 bases between. The germline gives CDR1 ENHRY, CDR2 SYGVKD.